One T cell receptor (beta chain) is described in this entry. The antigen is undetermined. The germline CDR1 and CDR2 sequences are LNHDA and SQIVND (reference sequence). Trimming cost V 8 bases and J 8 bases; bases outside gene matches: 5. This CDR3 contains 14 residues. This sample was taken from a study of T cells after yellow fever vaccination. Study-level points and caveats: The CD4 compartment and the CD8 compartment contained a small share of clonotypes in common.

TCRdb reprocessed the 5' RACE reads with MiXCR, giving one entry per CDR3 protein. The sample lists some 600,000 distinct CDR3 sequences; approximately 13% were seen once. The sequenced sample was PBMCs, obtained on the day of the yellow fever booster vaccination. The chain combines TRBV19 with TRBJ2-1; TRBD2 aligns across 14 bases. The sequence derives from a man aged 25-40 years who received the YFV17D yellow fever vaccine. This chain's CDR3 is CASGTSGSYYEQFF. The CDR3 nucleotides read TGTGCCAGTGGGACTAGCGGGAGTTATTATGAGCAGTTCTTC.